Described below is a single T cell receptor beta chain sequence and its context. Many counts were recorded for this clonotype. This clone's antigen is unknown. Base qualities are not recorded, but no much larger clone differs from it by a single base. This sample stems from a study of T-cell memory formation after mild COVID-19 (dated by TCRdb to the early 2020s). A note on the overall study: TCR sequence clusters from the two donors were found to be largely donor specific. The cohort was made up of two young adult volunteers, one female and one male, who were previously healthy. In two donors, T-cell clones that expanded and contracted after mild COVID-19 were followed by sequencing TCRalpha and TCRbeta repertoires longitudinally. Here is what the overall study found, with its caveats: The second-wave clones that peaked on day 37 were not confirmed to be SARS-CoV-2 specific. Only a couple of mild cases were covered in the study, and larger cohorts including severe cases with pre-infection samples were considered necessary. Clones that contracted from day 15 to 85 showed balanced CD4/CD8 phenotypes, whereas a second wave of clones that expanded from day 15 to 37 leaned towards CD4+. Some responding clones were detected in pre-infection memory, which suggested that pre-existing cross-reactive memory T cells had joined the SARS-CoV-2 response. Contracting CD4+ clones turned up mainly in the CM and EM memory subsets, whereas EMRA was where CD8+ clones were enriched.

The CDR3 spans 16 residues, from the cysteine through the phenylalanine. The read is trimmed to its CDR3 DNA, 48 bases read in frame from base 1. V trim: 5 bases; J trim: 5 bases; unmatched bases: 12. PBMCs were isolated by Ficoll-Paque density gradient centrifugation. For sequencing, an Illumina NovaSeq 6000 was employed. cDNA libraries for TCRalpha and TCRbeta were prepared by 5'RACE using constant-segment primers, with sample barcodes and unique molecular identifiers added. RNA was extracted from every sample with Trizol reagent. The libraries were amplified in two PCR steps, and the second step added a second sample barcode and Illumina TruSeq adapters. The libraries were sequenced on an Illumina NovaSeq using 2 x 150 bp paired-end reads. Processing in the source paper ran as follows. Demultiplexing of reads and collapsing into UMI-guided consensus sequences were performed with migec v1.2.7. Using mixcr v2.1.11, the UMI consensuses were aligned to TRA and TRB V and J templates and assembled into clonotypes. A clonotype was counted as expanded or contracted only if both edgeR and NoisET called the change significant, with noise models trained on biological replicates. For edgeR calls, a false discovery rate-adjusted p below 0.01 and a log2 fold-change threshold of 1 were applied. As an exploratory analysis of dynamics, max-normalized trajectories of the 1000 most abundant clonotypes were examined by PCA with hierarchical clustering. Separately sequenced CD4+ and CD8+ repertoires were used to assign the CD4 or CD8 phenotype of responding clones. TCRdb's own reprocessing of the public reads used fastp at Q25 and MiXCR and kept productive beta chains. Rows are combined by CDR3 protein, so each entry shows the most common genes and DNA. These V and J calls derive from TCRdb rather than the authors' analysis. The table for this sample lists some 320,000 distinct CDR3 sequences; approximately 15% of them were counted only once. Jointly, the top ten make up about 20% of the sample.

The V and J genes are TRBV12-3 or TRBV12-4 and TRBJ2-3; TRBD1 fits 8 bases in the junction. The sequence was obtained from a man aged 18 to 29 who had mild COVID-19 (a few samples of this study predate the infection). The sample titles of this study are shuffled in the database, so cell type and time point are left out; the donor was told from shared clones. Sample: PBMCs or a T cell subset sorted from them (not recorded which). The CDR3 is CASSPPRQGTGDTQYF. Read as DNA, the sequence is TGTGCCAGCAGTCCCCCGCGACAGGGGACTGGAGATACGCAGTATTTT.